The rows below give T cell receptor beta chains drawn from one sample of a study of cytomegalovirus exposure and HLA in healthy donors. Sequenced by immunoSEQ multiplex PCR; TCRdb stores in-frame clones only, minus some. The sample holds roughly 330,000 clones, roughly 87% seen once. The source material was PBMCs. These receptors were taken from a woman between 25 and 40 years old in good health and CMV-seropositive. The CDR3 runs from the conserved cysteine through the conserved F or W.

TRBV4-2	CASSQNVRGFSYNEQFF
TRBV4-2	CASSQGATGYEQYF
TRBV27	CATTSLQGTPYNEQFF
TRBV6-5	CAGSHYKNQPQHF
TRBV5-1	CASSFRGLNTEAFF
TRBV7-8	CASSHGGETQYF
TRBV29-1	CSVEDPANQINYGYTF
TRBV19	CASSGIHEQYF
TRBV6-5	CASNPFRDYNSPLHF
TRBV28	CASSLRLAGYEQYF
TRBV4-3	CASSQDARGRSYEQYF
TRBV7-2	CASSTGLKETQYF